The clone carrying this T cell receptor beta chain was counted many times. These data originate in a study of T cells after yellow fever vaccination. MiXCR was run by TCRdb on the 5' RACE reads, yielding one entry per CDR3 protein. The table lists over 110,000 distinct CDR3 sequences, around 7.7% of them singletons, with 0.55% to 0.9% in the top ten. Germline V gene data show CDR1 as SQVTM and CDR2 as ANQGSEA. The length of the CDR3 is 15 residues. Trimming took 8 bases from V and 8 from J; bases not matched to a gene: 17. The clonotype was recovered from a man aged 25 to 40 who received the YFV17D yellow fever vaccine. This specimen was CD4+ T cells sorted from PBMCs, taken 5 days after the yellow fever booster vaccination. The gene calls are TRBV29-1 and TRBJ2-1; 8 nucleotides align to TRBD2. The CDR3 here is CSFGGAGYGTDEQFF. CDR3 nucleotide sequence: TGCAGCTTCGGGGGGGCGGGGTACGGTACGGATGAGCAGTTCTTC.